This TCR beta chain was documented in a study of beta chain features in type 1 diabetes. The CDR3 consists of 16 residues. Germline values: CDR1 MNHEY, CDR2 SVGAGI. V was shortened by 0 bases and J by 1 base, with 12 bases between the two germline ends. Study-wide points: In all four CD4+ subsets, TCRB CDR3 length was significantly, moderately reduced in type 1 diabetes. The study notes PCR might favor shorter templates equally in patients and controls. HLA influence on TCRB rearrangement stayed unresolved here. Possibly, sequencing cDNA over-represented cells that had high TCR expression levels.

In the case of this clone: Antigen specificity is unknown.

Expressed TCRB transcripts were sequenced, since all the RNA that had been isolated was reverse transcribed. The protocol was immunoSEQ multiplex PCR, while the TCRdb copy is restricted to in-frame clones and leaves out a portion. The data hold a few hundred thousand clones, with under 20% observed a single time. The V gene is TRBV6-5, the J gene TRBJ2-5, with D maybe TRBD1 (5 bases). Sequencing was performed on naive CD4+ T cells from blood. The TCR comes from a young man with type 1 diabetes. The CDR3 sequence: CASSYSYRLSQETQYF. DNA for the CDR3: TGTGCCAGCAGTTACTCCTACAGGCTTAGCCAAGAGACCCAGTACTTC.